Listed below are T cell receptor beta chains from one sample, sequenced in a study of blood T cell repertoires in COVID-19. Libraries were prepared by immunoSEQ multiplex PCR; TCRdb keeps only in-frame clonotypes and omits some of them. Of roughly 220,000 clones listed, 80% to 90% are singletons. Input material: peripheral blood. The source is a middle-aged woman who had recovered from COVID-19. The CDR3 runs from the conserved cysteine through the conserved F or W. Fields, in order: J gene, V gene, D gene, clone size, CDR3 DNA, CDR3 protein. The D gene is left open where the match is weak. Clone sizes are given selectively: once, few, many, or a class where the clone is expanded.

J gene: TRBJ2-3; V gene: TRBV5-1; D gene: TRBD2; clone size: NA; CDR3 DNA: TGCGCCAGCAGCTTGGAGGTCGGGAGGACAGATACGCAGTATTTT; CDR3 protein: CASSLEVGRTDTQYF
J gene: TRBJ1-6; V gene: TRBV5-1; D gene: NA; clone size: NA; CDR3 DNA: TGCGCCAGCAGCTTTCGACCGGGTTTGGATTCACCCCTCCACTTT; CDR3 protein: CASSFRPGLDSPLHF
J gene: TRBJ2-1; V gene: TRBV10-3; D gene: NA; clone size: NA; CDR3 DNA: TGTGCCATCAGTTTCGGCGGGGATTCCTACAATGAGCAGTTCTTC; CDR3 protein: CAISFGGDSYNEQFF
J gene: TRBJ2-1; V gene: TRBV10-3; D gene: TRBD2; clone size: NA; CDR3 DNA: TGTGCCATCAGTGGACCTAGCGGCAATGAGCAGTTCTTC; CDR3 protein: CAISGPSGNEQFF
J gene: TRBJ2-3; V gene: TRBV6-2/TRBV6-3; D gene: NA; clone size: NA; CDR3 DNA: TGTGCCAGCAGTTACGGGCTAGCCCAAGATACGCAGTATTTT; CDR3 protein: CASSYGLAQDTQYF
J gene: TRBJ1-6; V gene: TRBV27; D gene: NA; clone size: NA; CDR3 DNA: TGTGCCAGCAAGTGGCAGGGGTCTTCACCCCTCCACTTT; CDR3 protein: CASKWQGSSPLHF
J gene: TRBJ1-5; V gene: TRBV7-9; D gene: TRBD1; clone size: NA; CDR3 DNA: TGTGCCAGCAGCTTAGGGTTATTGGGACAGGGCAATCAGCCCCAGCATTTT; CDR3 protein: CASSLGLLGQGNQPQHF
J gene: TRBJ1-1; V gene: TRBV3-1/TRBV3-2; D gene: TRBD1; clone size: NA; CDR3 DNA: TGTGCCAGCAGCGGACAGGGGTCCACTGAAGCTTTCTTT; CDR3 protein: CASSGQGSTEAFF
J gene: TRBJ2-6; V gene: TRBV5-1; D gene: TRBD1; clone size: NA; CDR3 DNA: TGCGCCAGCAGCTTTGCTCAGGGGGCAACGGGGGCCAACGTCCTGACTTTC; CDR3 protein: CASSFAQGATGANVLTF
J gene: TRBJ2-5; V gene: TRBV10-3; D gene: NA; clone size: NA; CDR3 DNA: TGTGCCATCAGTGAGGGACAGACATACCAAGAGACCCAGTACTTC; CDR3 protein: CAISEGQTYQETQYF
J gene: TRBJ2-3; V gene: TRBV19; D gene: TRBD2; clone size: NA; CDR3 DNA: TGTGCCAGTAGGGGGACTAGCATACTCACAGATACGCAGTATTTT; CDR3 protein: CASRGTSILTDTQYF
J gene: TRBJ2-7; V gene: TRBV6-6; D gene: NA; clone size: NA; CDR3 DNA: TGTGCCAGCTCGGACAGTCAGTCCTACGAGCAGTACTTC; CDR3 protein: CASSDSQSYEQYF
J gene: TRBJ1-2; V gene: TRBV6-2/TRBV6-3; D gene: NA; clone size: NA; CDR3 DNA: TGTGCCAGCAGTTATTCCGGGGTCGGCTATGGCTACACCTTC; CDR3 protein: CASSYSGVGYGYTF
J gene: TRBJ1-1; V gene: TRBV18; D gene: NA; clone size: NA; CDR3 DNA: TGTGCCAGCTCACCGGAGTTCAACACTGAAGCTTTCTTT; CDR3 protein: CASSPEFNTEAFF
J gene: TRBJ2-7; V gene: TRBV11-2; D gene: TRBD1; clone size: few; CDR3 DNA: TGTGCCAGCAGCCCCGGGACAGGGTCCTACGAGCAGTACTTC; CDR3 protein: CASSPGTGSYEQYF
J gene: TRBJ1-4; V gene: TRBV9; D gene: NA; clone size: NA; CDR3 DNA: TGTGCCAGCAGCAATCTAGCAACTAATGAAAAACTGTTTTTT; CDR3 protein: CASSNLATNEKLFF
J gene: TRBJ2-1; V gene: TRBV15; D gene: NA; clone size: NA; CDR3 DNA: TGTGCCACCAGCAGTCTTGCGGGGCTGAACAATGAGCAGTTCTTC; CDR3 protein: CATSSLAGLNNEQFF
J gene: TRBJ2-1; V gene: TRBV19; D gene: TRBD2; clone size: NA; CDR3 DNA: TGTGCCAGTAGGCTAGCGGGGGCGCGAAATGAGCAGTTCTTC; CDR3 protein: CASRLAGARNEQFF
J gene: TRBJ2-2; V gene: TRBV7-3; D gene: NA; clone size: once; CDR3 DNA: TGTGCCAGCAGCAACAAGATCACCGGGGAGCTGTTTTTT; CDR3 protein: CASSNKITGELFF
J gene: TRBJ2-5; V gene: TRBV11-3; D gene: NA; clone size: once; CDR3 DNA: TGTGCCAGCAGCTTTTACCGGGGGGAGACCCAGTACTTC; CDR3 protein: CASSFYRGETQYF
J gene: TRBJ2-1; V gene: TRBV6-6; D gene: NA; clone size: NA; CDR3 DNA: TGTGCCAGCAGTTTACAGGGCGATGAGCAGTTCTTC; CDR3 protein: CASSLQGDEQFF
J gene: TRBJ2-1; V gene: TRBV30; D gene: NA; clone size: NA; CDR3 DNA: TGTGCCTGGAGTGTACTAGTACAGTCGATTTACAATGAGCAGTTCTTC; CDR3 protein: CAWSVLVQSIYNEQFF
J gene: TRBJ2-7; V gene: TRBV15; D gene: TRBD1; clone size: NA; CDR3 DNA: TGTGCCACCAGCAGAGGACAGGGGGCGGACGAGCAGTACTTC; CDR3 protein: CATSRGQGADEQYF
J gene: TRBJ2-5; V gene: TRBV19; D gene: TRBD2; clone size: NA; CDR3 DNA: TGTGCCAGTAGTGCAGGTTTTGGTAGCGGGGGGGGATTCCAAGAGACCCAGTACTTC; CDR3 protein: CASSAGFGSGGGFQETQYF
J gene: TRBJ2-7; V gene: TRBV27; D gene: TRBD1; clone size: once; CDR3 DNA: TGTGCCAGCAGTCTGAGGACAGGGGGCTGGTACGAGCAGTACTTC; CDR3 protein: CASSLRTGGWYEQYF
J gene: TRBJ1-1; V gene: TRBV6-5; D gene: NA; clone size: NA; CDR3 DNA: TGTGCCAGCAGTCTATGGGCCGGGAACACTGAAGCTTTCTTT; CDR3 protein: CASSLWAGNTEAFF
J gene: TRBJ2-1; V gene: TRBV11-2; D gene: NA; clone size: NA; CDR3 DNA: TGTGCCAGCAGCTCTGAAGGACAGGGACTAAGGAATGAGCAGTTCTTC; CDR3 protein: CASSSEGQGLRNEQFF
J gene: TRBJ1-3; V gene: TRBV27; D gene: NA; clone size: once; CDR3 DNA: TGTGCCAGCAGTTCCCGGCCGGGTGGCGGAAACACCATATATTTT; CDR3 protein: CASSSRPGGGNTIYF